This TCR beta chain is from a study of pediatric ulcerative colitis. TCRdb's table, derived via immunoSEQ multiplex PCR, lists solely in-frame clones and lacks some. This sample carries tens of thousands of clones, 80% to 85% of them seen once, and the ten largest clones take about 1.1%. One to two pinch biopsies were taken from the rectum during colonoscopy. This clone came up a few times. Losses at the gene ends were 6 bases for V and 3 bases for J; bases not matched to a gene: 6. The CDR3 runs 15 residues. Germline V gene sequence: CDR1 MNHNS, CDR2 SASEGT. The rearrangement joins TRBV6-1 to TRBJ2-7, with 12 bases that match TRBD2. The origin of this receptor is a boy between 5 and 17 years old with mild ulcerative colitis. The sequenced sample consisted of gut tissue. CDR3: CASSLAGGPFYEQYF. The CDR3, as DNA: TGTGCCAGCAGCCTAGCGGGGGGGCCTTTCTACGAGCAGTACTTC.